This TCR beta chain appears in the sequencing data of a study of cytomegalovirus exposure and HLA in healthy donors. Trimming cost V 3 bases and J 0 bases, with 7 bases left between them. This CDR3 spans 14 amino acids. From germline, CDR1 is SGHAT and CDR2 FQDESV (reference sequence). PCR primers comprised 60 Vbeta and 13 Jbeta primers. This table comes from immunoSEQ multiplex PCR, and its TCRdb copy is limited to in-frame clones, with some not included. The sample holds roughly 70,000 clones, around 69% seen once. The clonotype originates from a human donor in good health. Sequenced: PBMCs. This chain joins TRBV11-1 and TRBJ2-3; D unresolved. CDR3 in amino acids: CASSFGRSTDTQYF. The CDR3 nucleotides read TGTGCCAGCAGCTTTGGCAGAAGCACAGATACGCAGTATTTT. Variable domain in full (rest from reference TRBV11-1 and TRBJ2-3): EAEVAQSPRYKITEKSQAVAFWCDPISGHATLYWYRQILGQGPELLVQFQDESVVDDSQLPKDRFSAERLKGVDSTLKIQPAELGDSAMYLCASSFGRSTDTQYFGPGTRLTVL.